This record covers a single T cell receptor beta chain. Antigen specificity is unknown. Naive, central memory, regulatory and stem cell-like memory cells within the CD4+ compartment were sorted using CD45RO/CCR7/CD25/CD127/CD95/CD27. These data belong to a study of beta chain features in type 1 diabetes. Study as a whole: The study found patients and healthy donors alike in age, gender and cell yields.

Study-wide results and caveats: Patients with Type 1 diabetes showed moderately but significantly shorter TCRB CDR3s in all four CD4+ subsets.

V lost 0 bases, J lost 7 bases, and 13 bases lay in between. There are 14 residues in the CDR3. The V gene's germline CDR1 is SGDLS and CDR2 YYNGEE. cDNA synthesis used the whole RNA isolate, giving expressed TCRB sequences. About 3.6 million reads was the average for naive, central memory and regulatory T cell samples. Sequencing was performed with immunoSEQ multiplex PCR; in TCRdb, only in-frame clones are kept and a portion is missing. This repertoire shows over 150,000 clones, over 9% found once; its top ten account for around 0.48%. The V and J genes are TRBV9 and TRBJ2-5, with D unresolved. This TCR was recovered from a man aged 30-40 years with type 1 diabetes. Sequenced: central memory CD4+ T cells from blood. CDR3 DNA sequence: TGTGCCAGCAGCGTAGTGCCCGGAGATGCGACCCAGTACTTC. The encoded protein is CASSVVPGDATQYF.